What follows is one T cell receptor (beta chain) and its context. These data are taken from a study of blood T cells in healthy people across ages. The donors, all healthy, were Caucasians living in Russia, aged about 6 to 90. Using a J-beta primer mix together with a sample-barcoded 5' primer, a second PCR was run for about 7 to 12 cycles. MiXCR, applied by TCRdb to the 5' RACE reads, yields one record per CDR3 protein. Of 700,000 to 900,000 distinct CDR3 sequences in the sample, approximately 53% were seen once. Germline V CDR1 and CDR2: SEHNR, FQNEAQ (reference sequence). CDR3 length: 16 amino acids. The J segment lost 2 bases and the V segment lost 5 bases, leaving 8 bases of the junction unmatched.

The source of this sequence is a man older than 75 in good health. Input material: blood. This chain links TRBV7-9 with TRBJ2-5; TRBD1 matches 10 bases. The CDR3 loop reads CASSPRTGGAQETQYF. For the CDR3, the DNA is TGTGCCAGCAGCCCTAGGACAGGGGGTGCACAAGAGACCCAGTACTTC.